This T cell receptor beta chain was sequenced for a study of cytomegalovirus exposure and HLA in healthy donors. As regards this clone: Its cognate antigen is unknown.

With 60 Vbeta and 13 Jbeta primers, the PCR was carried out. Libraries were prepared by immunoSEQ multiplex PCR; TCRdb keeps only in-frame clonotypes and omits some of them. The sample lists 130,000 to 150,000 clones; 64% were seen once. Study-wide points: The authors listed about 170 TCR beta chains as cytomegalovirus-associated. Follow-up analysis seemed to connect common viral pathogens with several of the most significant clusters identified.

The clonotype comes from a woman aged 30 to 39 in good health and CMV-seropositive. Sequencing used PBMCs.

The CDR3 loop is CASQGGVEQYF. The CDR3 DNA reads TGTGCCAGCCAAGGGGGCGTCGAGCAGTACTTC. The V gene is TRBV7-8, the J gene TRBJ2-7; 7 positions agree with TRBD1. Per germline, CDR1 SGHVS and CDR2 FQNEAQ. V trimming: 8 bases; J trimming: 6 bases; junction bases outside the gene matches: 4. The CDR3 has 11 residues.